These 21 T cell receptor beta chains share one sample of origin, sequenced in a study of graft-versus-host responses after intestinal transplantation. These receptors lack a known antigen. The data were produced by immunoSEQ multiplex PCR, yet TCRdb's version contains in-frame clones alone and is incomplete. The table includes under 100,000 clones, roughly 80% detected once. The sequences come from unstimulated CD4+ T cells sorted from spleen or lymph node cells, collected before intestinal transplant. All receptors come from a human donor who received an intestinal transplant.

In its sample, this clone was seen once. The V call is TRBV5-1, the J call TRBJ2-7; D gene uncertain. V was trimmed by 3 bases and J by 3 bases, leaving 13 bases between them. Germline loops: CDR1 SGHRS, CDR2 YFSETQ. The CDR3 is 14 residues long. This CDR3 reads CASSSLSTDYEQYF. CDR3 sequence (DNA): TGCGCCAGCAGCTCACTATCGACGGACTACGAGCAGTACTTC.

The chain carries TRBV27 and TRBJ1-6; D uncertain. V was clipped by 2 bases and J by 4 bases, with 9 bases between them. There are 15 residues in the CDR3. Germline CDR1 MNHEY, CDR2 SMNVEV (reference sequence). CDR3 DNA sequence: TGTGCCAGCAGTTTAGCTACGGTGTATAATTCACCCCTCCACTTT. It is translated as CASSLATVYNSPLHF.

The rearrangement links TRBV7-8 to TRBJ2-5, with TRBD1 matching 7 bases. The germline gives CDR1 SGHVS, CDR2 FQNEAQ. This CDR3 region has 12 residues. V gave up 10 bases and J gave up 5 bases; unmatched junction bases: 7. CDR3 protein: CATGQDGETQYF. The CDR3, as DNA: TGTGCCACCGGACAGGACGGGGAGACCCAGTACTTC.

The V call is TRBV19, the J call TRBJ2-7; 7 bases line up with TRBD1. The V gene's germline CDR1 is LNHDA and CDR2 SQIVND (reference sequence). This CDR3 is 18 amino acids long. With 5 bases clipped from V and 0 bases from J, the junction kept 16 bases outside the gene matches. The CDR3 DNA reads as TGTGCCAGTAGTGCAGCCCGGGCACAGGGGCCCTACTCCTACGAGCAGTACTTC. Residues: CASSAARAQGPYSYEQYF.

The V gene is TRBV6-6, the J gene TRBJ2-4; the D is unclear. The V end was cut by 2 bases, the J end by 5 bases, with 10 bases between. The CDR3 is 14 amino acids. In germline, CDR1 is MNHNY, CDR2 SVGAGI (reference sequence). CDR3 protein: CASSYGQAENIQYF. CDR3 sequence (DNA): TGTGCCAGCAGTTACGGCCAGGCCGAAAACATTCAGTACTTC.

This rearrangement joins TRBV14 to TRBJ2-1; a possible D gene is TRBD2 (6 bases). V dropped 1 base and J dropped 5 bases, with 12 bases sitting between them. Germline loops: CDR1 SGHDN, CDR2 FVKESK. The length of the CDR3 is 15 residues. CDR3 protein: CASSQVGTGNNEQFF. In DNA, the CDR3 is TGTGCCAGCAGCCAAGTTGGGACTGGAAACAATGAGCAGTTCTTC.

The gene calls are TRBV6-6 and TRBJ1-4, with 7 nucleotides matching TRBD1. V lost 7 bases and J lost 3; bases outside the gene matches: 5. The CDR3 length is 14 residues. The V gene's germline CDR1 is MNHNY and CDR2 SVGAGI (reference sequence). The CDR3 is CASKATGPNEKLFF. DNA of the CDR3: TGTGCCAGCAAAGCGACAGGGCCTAATGAAAAACTGTTTTTT.

This rearrangement joins TRBV5-1 to TRBJ2-2; TRBD1 is a possible D gene (6 bases). Trimming pared 6 bases from V and 0 bases from J, leaving 15 bases between. CDR3 size: 16 residues. The germline V gene has CDR1 SGHRS and CDR2 YFSETQ. The CDR3, as DNA: TGCGCCAGCACTCCTCTGGGGGCCTCGAACACCGGGGAGCTGTTTTTT. It specifies CASTPLGASNTGELFF. The full variable domain, completed using reference TRBV5-1 and TRBJ2-2, is KAGVTQTPRYLIKTRGQQVTLSCSPISGHRSVSWYQQTPGQGLQFLFEYFSETQRNKGNFPGRFSGRQFSNSRSEMNVSTLELGDSALYLCASTPLGASNTGELFFGEGSRLTVL.

The gene calls are TRBV28 and TRBJ1-3; perhaps TRBD1 as D (6 bases). Trimming took 5 bases from V and 1 from J, leaving 12 bases between them. This CDR3 has 15 residues. Germline CDR1 is MDHEN and CDR2 is SYDVKM. CDR3 protein: CASSLPGVSGNTIYF. DNA for the CDR3: TGTGCCAGCAGTCTGCCAGGGGTATCTGGAAACACCATATATTTT.

This chain joins TRBV6-1 and TRBJ1-2, with TRBD1 identical over 7 bases. This CDR3 is built from 15 residues. V lost 7 bases to trimming and J lost 0 bases; unmatched junction nucleotides: 8. The germline V gene encodes CDR1 MNHNS and CDR2 SASEGT. DNA of the CDR3: TGTGCCAGCAATGATAGGGGGCGGGCTAACTATGGCTACACCTTC. Amino acid sequence: CASNDRGRANYGYTF.

This clone was recorded only once. J is TRBJ1-1 and V is TRBV19, with TRBD1 identical over 7 bases. Trimming at V came to 3 bases and at J to 5 bases, leaving 6 bases not matched to a gene. The CDR3 sequence is 14 residues long. The germline V gene encodes CDR1 LNHDA and CDR2 SQIVND (reference sequence). CDR3 residues: CASSIEGAWTEAFF. CDR3 coding DNA: TGTGCCAGTAGTATTGAGGGGGCTTGGACTGAAGCTTTCTTT.

The chain couples TRBV4-2 to TRBJ2-1; TRBD2 aligns across 11 bases. CDR1 and CDR2 (germline): LGHNA, YNFKEQ. This CDR3 region has 17 residues. V gave up 4 bases and J gave up 4 bases; unmatched junction bases: 9. The CDR3: CASSRIAGGPIYNEQFF. CDR3 sequence (DNA): TGTGCCAGCAGCCGGATAGCGGGAGGGCCGATTTACAATGAGCAGTTCTTC.

This sequence joins TRBV9 and TRBJ1-1; TRBD1 is a possible D gene (6 bases). CDR3 length: 14 amino acids. Germline assignment: CDR1 SGDLS and CDR2 YYNGEE. Deletions cut 0 bases from V and 8 bases from J, with 14 bases between. The CDR3 DNA is TGTGCCAGCAGCGTAGGGACAGTTCCAAGGGAAGCTTTCTTT. This sequence encodes CASSVGTVPREAFF.

The rearrangement links TRBV5-1 to TRBJ2-6; the D is unclear. Germline lookup yields CDR1 SGHRS and CDR2 YFSETQ. The CDR3 has 18 residues. V lost 1 base to trimming and J lost 2 bases, with 16 bases between them. CDR3 DNA: TGCGCCAGCAGCTTGACTTTTAGTGCGCCGACTGGGGCCAACGTCCTGACTTTC. Translation gives CASSLTFSAPTGANVLTF.

This chain joins TRBV28 and TRBJ1-6; D remains unclear. Germline values: CDR1 MDHEN, CDR2 SYDVKM. V lost 4 bases to trimming and J lost 5 bases, with 12 bases between them. The CDR3 spans 15 residues. CDR3 nucleotide sequence: TGTGCCAGCAGTTCCCTCGGCCGGGATAATTCACCCCTCCACTTT. It is translated as CASSSLGRDNSPLHF.

The chain uses TRBV29-1 and TRBJ1-2; D perhaps matches TRBD1 (6 bases). Trimming removed 0 bases at V and 4 bases at J, with 21 bases between. This CDR3 has 17 amino acids. Germline values: CDR1 SQVTM, CDR2 ANQGSEA. The CDR3 nucleotides are TGCAGCGTTGAAGATAGGGCGACAGGTTTATCTGCCTATGGCTACACCTTC. Amino acids: CSVEDRATGLSAYGYTF.

The chain couples TRBV2 to TRBJ2-4; 11 bases are a match to TRBD2. Germline CDR1 is SNHLY and CDR2 is FYNNEI. Trimming took 6 bases from V and 7 from J; bases not matched to a gene: 8. The CDR3 covers 15 residues. Here the CDR3 reads CASRALAGGGNIQYF. The DNA of the CDR3 is TGTGCCAGCAGGGCCCTAGCGGGAGGAGGGAACATTCAGTACTTC.

The V and J genes are TRBV27 and TRBJ2-3; maybe TRBD2 (5 bases). V lost 6 bases and J lost 1, with 20 bases in between. The germline V gene encodes CDR1 MNHEY and CDR2 SMNVEV (reference sequence). The length of the CDR3 is 17 residues. This CDR3 is CASSHFRWETRTDTQYF. In DNA, the CDR3 is TGTGCCAGCAGCCACTTTAGGTGGGAGACCCGCACAGATACGCAGTATTTT.

The DNA for the CDR3 is TGTGCCAGCAGCCAGGACAGGGGAGTATACGAGCAGTACTTC. Its protein product is CASSQDRGVYEQYF. The chain links TRBV11-2 to TRBJ2-7; TRBD1 matches at 9 bases. This CDR3 contains 14 residues. The V segment lost 5 bases and the J segment 4 bases; nucleotides outside the gene matches: 6. Germline V gene sequence: CDR1 SGHAT, CDR2 FQNNGV.

The chain combines TRBV14 with TRBJ1-2; 7 positions agree with TRBD1. The CDR3 sequence is 15 residues long. The ends lost 4 bases at V and 4 bases at J; junction bases unmatched: 9. The V gene's germline CDR1 is SGHDN and CDR2 FVKESK. CDR3 residues: CASSPGTALPYGYTF. In DNA, the CDR3 is TGTGCCAGCAGCCCCGGGACAGCTTTACCCTATGGCTACACCTTC.

The V and J genes are TRBV5-8 and TRBJ2-2; D not resolved. Germline V lookup: CDR1 SGHTS, CDR2 YDEGEE. This CDR3 region has 16 residues. Between the trimmed V and J ends, which lost 1 base and 1 base, there was a span of 11 bases. CDR3 coding DNA: TGTGCCAGCAGCTTGAACCTAGGCGGGAACACCGGGGAGCTGTTTTTT. Translated: CASSLNLGGNTGELFF.